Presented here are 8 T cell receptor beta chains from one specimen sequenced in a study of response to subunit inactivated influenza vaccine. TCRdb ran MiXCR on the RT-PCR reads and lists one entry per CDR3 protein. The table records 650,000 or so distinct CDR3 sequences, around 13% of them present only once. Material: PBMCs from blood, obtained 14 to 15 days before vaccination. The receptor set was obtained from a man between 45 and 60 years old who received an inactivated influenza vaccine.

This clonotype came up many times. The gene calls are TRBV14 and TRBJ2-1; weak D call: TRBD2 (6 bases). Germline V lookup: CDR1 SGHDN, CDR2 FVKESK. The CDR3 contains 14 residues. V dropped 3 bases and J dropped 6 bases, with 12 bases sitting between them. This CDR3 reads CASSQTGAFNEQFF. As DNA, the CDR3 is TGTGCCAGCAGCCAGACGGGAGCGTTCAATGAGCAGTTCTTC.

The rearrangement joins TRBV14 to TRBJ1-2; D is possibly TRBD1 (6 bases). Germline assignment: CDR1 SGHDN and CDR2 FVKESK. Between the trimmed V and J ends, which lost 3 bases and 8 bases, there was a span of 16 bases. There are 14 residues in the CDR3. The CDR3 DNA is TGTGCCAGCAGCCACGAGGGGGTAAGAGGCGGCTACACCTTC. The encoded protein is CASSHEGVRGGYTF.

The CDR3 DNA follows: TGTGCCAGCAGCTTAGCCTGGCGGCAGAATTCACCCCTCCACTTT. The encoded protein is CASSLAWRQNSPLHF. This sequence joins TRBV11-2 and TRBJ1-6; D is unclear. In germline, CDR1 is SGHAT, CDR2 FQNNGV. Trimming pared 1 base from V and 7 bases from J, leaving 11 bases between. CDR3 length equals 15 residues.

For the CDR3, the DNA is TGTGCCAGCAGCTCCCTCCGGGACAGCTCCTACGAGCAGTACTTC. It translates to CASSSLRDSSYEQYF. This chain links TRBV11-2 with TRBJ2-7, with 7 bases that match TRBD1. The V gene's germline CDR1 is SGHAT and CDR2 FQNNGV. J was trimmed by 0 bases and V by 4 bases; bases with no gene match: 6. CDR3 length: 15 amino acids.

The chain's CDR3 is CASSVTGAGANVLTF. The CDR3 DNA follows: TGTGCCAGCAGCGTCACAGGGGCTGGGGCCAACGTCCTGACTTTC. The chain combines TRBV9 with TRBJ2-6; 7 bases line up with TRBD1. Germline lookup yields CDR1 SGDLS and CDR2 YYNGEE. The CDR3 has 15 amino acids. Trimming took 2 bases from V and 2 from J; bases not matched to a gene: 1.

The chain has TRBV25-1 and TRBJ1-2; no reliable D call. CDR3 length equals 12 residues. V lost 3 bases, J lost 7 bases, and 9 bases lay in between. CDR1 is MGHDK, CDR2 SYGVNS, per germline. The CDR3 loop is CASSETGRGYTF. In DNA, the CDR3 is TGTGCCAGCAGTGAGACCGGGCGTGGCTACACCTTC.

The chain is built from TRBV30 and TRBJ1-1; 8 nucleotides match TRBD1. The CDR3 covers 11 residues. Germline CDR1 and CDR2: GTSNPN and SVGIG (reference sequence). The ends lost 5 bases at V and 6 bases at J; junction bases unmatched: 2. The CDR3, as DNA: TGTGCCTGGTACAGGGGGGCTGAAGCTTTCTTT. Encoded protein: CAWYRGAEAFF.

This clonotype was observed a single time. The CDR3 is CATSDLGTSGRAVEQFF. Here the CDR3 DNA reads TGTGCCACCAGTGACCTAGGGACTAGCGGGAGGGCCGTTGAGCAGTTCTTC. V is TRBV24-1 and J is TRBJ2-1, with 16 nucleotides matching TRBD2. Trimming cost V 4 bases and J 9 bases; bases outside gene matches: 8. Germline-derived CDR1 and CDR2 are KGHDR and SFDVKD. The CDR3 has 17 residues.